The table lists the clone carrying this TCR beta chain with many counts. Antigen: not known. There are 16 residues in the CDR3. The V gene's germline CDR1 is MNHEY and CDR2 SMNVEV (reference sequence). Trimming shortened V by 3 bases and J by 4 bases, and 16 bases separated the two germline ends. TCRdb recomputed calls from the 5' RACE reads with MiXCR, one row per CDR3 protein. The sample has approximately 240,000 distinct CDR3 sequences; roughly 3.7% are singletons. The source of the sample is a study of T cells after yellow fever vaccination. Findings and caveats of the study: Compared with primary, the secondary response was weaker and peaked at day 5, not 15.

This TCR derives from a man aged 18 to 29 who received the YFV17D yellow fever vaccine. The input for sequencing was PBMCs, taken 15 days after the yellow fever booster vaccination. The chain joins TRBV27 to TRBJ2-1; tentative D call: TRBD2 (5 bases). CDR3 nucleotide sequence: TGTGCCAGCAGTTTCTCTACCTCAACTAGTTACAATGAGCAGTTCTTC. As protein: CASSFSTSTSYNEQFF.